This TCR beta chain was sequenced in a study of blood T cell repertoires in COVID-19. Study in general: The study drew acute and convalescent COVID-19 samples from the United States, Italy and Spain. T cells, B-cell-depleted T cells, or PBMCs supplied cDNA or gDNA.

The authors' processing: Cell counts per sample came from amplifying reference gene primers. Here immunoSEQ multiplex PCR was the method, and the copy in TCRdb shows in-frame clones only, minus some. The DNA gave D and trimming, while V, J and clone size come from that table. The repertoire holds approximately 240,000 clones, about 80% seen once, with less than 2.5% in the top ten. Germline V gives CDR1 SGHNT, CDR2 YYREEE (reference sequence). The CDR3 is 16 residues long. V shed 4 bases, J shed 4 bases, and the junction held 8 bases outside the gene matches. Sequencing was performed on peripheral blood. The chain recombines TRBV5-4 with TRBJ1-2; TRBD1 matches 12 bases. The clonotype comes from a woman aged 60-75 years with acute or convalescent COVID-19. Written as DNA, the CDR3 is TGTGCCAGCAGCGCCCGGGACAGGGGGCATGGCTATGGCTACACCTTC. It specifies CASSARDRGHGYGYTF.